This passage covers 23 T cell receptor beta chains from one sample sequenced in a study of response to subunit inactivated influenza vaccine. In TCRdb, the RT-PCR reads were re-called with MiXCR into one record per CDR3 protein. The table lists about 800,000 distinct CDR3 sequences, less than 25% of them singletons. Sequences were derived from PBMCs from blood, sampled more than 4 days after vaccination. These receptor sequences come from a man in his fifties who received an inactivated influenza vaccine.

V is TRBV25-1 and J is TRBJ2-5; D remains ambiguous. The CDR3 has 13 amino acids. Trimming stripped 8 bases from V and 5 bases from J, with 15 bases between. Germline V gene lookup returns CDR1 MGHDK and CDR2 SYGVNS. This chain's CDR3 is CASGLGLGETQYF. CDR3 DNA sequence: TGTGCCAGCGGCCTGGGTCTTGGGGAGACCCAGTACTTC.

This clonotype has only a few counts. The chain combines TRBV10-3 with TRBJ2-1; D unclear. The V gene lost 10 bases and the J gene lost 1 base, with 8 bases spanning the gap. There are 12 residues in the CDR3. Germline CDR1 reads ENHRY; CDR2 reads SYGVKD. The CDR3 DNA is TGTGCCACCGCCGGATCCTACAATGAGCAGTTCTTC. Amino acid sequence: CATAGSYNEQFF.

This clonotype was seen at least ten times. This rearrangement joins TRBV30 to TRBJ2-3; D may be TRBD2 (7 bases). CDR1 is GTSNPN and CDR2 is SVGIG in the germline V gene (reference sequence). The CDR3 spans 13 residues. V lost 7 bases and J 8 bases, leaving 19 bases between the germline ends. As DNA, the CDR3 is TGTGCCTCTACTAGTGGGGGGGCCGGTACGCAGTATTTT. Translating gives CASTSGGAGTQYF.

This clonotype was counted between two and nine times. The chain carries TRBV29-1 and TRBJ1-1; the D is unclear. Trimming pared 0 bases from V and 3 bases from J, leaving 8 bases between. The CDR3 is 13 amino acids. Looked up from germline, CDR1 is SQVTM and CDR2 is ANQGSEA. The chain's CDR3 is CSVEEGWYTEAFF. DNA of the CDR3: TGCAGCGTTGAAGAAGGGTGGTACACTGAAGCTTTCTTT.

The table lists this clonotype with a few counts. The V call is TRBV2, the J call TRBJ2-3; D is possibly TRBD1 (5 bases). Germline lookup yields CDR1 SNHLY and CDR2 FYNNEI. With 4 bases removed from V and 0 bases from J, the gap between germline ends came to 11 bases. The CDR3 contains 15 residues. The CDR3 DNA follows: TGTGCCAGCAGTGTACAGGCGTCTAGCACAGATACGCAGTATTTT. It codes for CASSVQASSTDTQYF.

This clonotype was found a few times. This rearrangement joins TRBV2 to TRBJ2-5; D unresolved. This CDR3 contains 12 residues. The V and J ends lost 4 bases and 4 bases respectively, with 7 bases between them. From germline, CDR1 is SNHLY and CDR2 FYNNEI. DNA of the CDR3: TGTGCCAGCAGTGTTCTTGGAGAGACCCAGTACTTC. Translation gives CASSVLGETQYF.

This clonotype was counted many times. This chain uses TRBV24-1 with TRBJ2-3; 9 bases map to TRBD2. Trimming removed 0 bases from V and 1 base from J; junction bases left unmatched: 7. CDR3 length: 18 amino acids. Germline V lookup: CDR1 KGHDR, CDR2 SFDVKD. DNA for the CDR3: TGTGCCACCAGTGATTTGGCCGATAGCGGGGGCCGCACAGATACGCAGTATTTT. Its translation is CATSDLADSGGRTDTQYF.

This clonotype was counted a few times. The chain joins TRBV12-3 or TRBV12-4 to TRBJ2-3; 9 bases agree with TRBD1. This CDR3 spans 14 amino acids. Germline trimming cut 5 bases from V and 2 bases from J; bases unmatched to any gene: 2. CDR3 sequence (DNA): TGTGCCAGCAGTCGGGACAGGGACACAGATACGCAGTATTTT. It is translated as CASSRDRDTDTQYF.

This clonotype was seen a few times. The chain has TRBV20-1 and TRBJ2-3; D may be TRBD2 (6 bases). This CDR3 spans 14 amino acids. V was trimmed by 6 bases and J by 4 bases, leaving 17 bases between them. The germline V gene has CDR1 DFQATT and CDR2 SNEGSKA (reference sequence). The CDR3 DNA is TGCAGTGCCCGGGAGATGAGGGCTTCAGATACGCAGTATTTT. Its protein product is CSAREMRASDTQYF.

In its sample, this clonotype was seen many times. The chain joins TRBV6-1 to TRBJ1-5, with 7 bases that match TRBD1. The CDR3 contains 15 residues. Unmatched junction bases numbered 7, after V lost 5 bases and J lost 3 bases. Germline V gene sequence: CDR1 MNHNS, CDR2 SASEGT. For the CDR3, the DNA is TGTGCCAGCAGTCGGGACAGCGCATTCAATCAGCCCCAGCATTTT. Translation: CASSRDSAFNQPQHF.

Only a few counts were recorded for this clonotype. V gene TRBV12-3 or TRBV12-4 combines with J gene TRBJ2-2; tentatively, D is TRBD2 (5 bases). CDR3 size: 15 residues. The V end lost 3 bases, the J end lost 0 bases, and 8 bases lay between the germline ends. In DNA form, the CDR3 reads TGTGCCAGCAGTTTTGAGGGTACGAACACCGGGGAGCTGTTTTTT. It translates to CASSFEGTNTGELFF.

This clonotype was seen more than once but under ten times. The rearrangement joins TRBV14 to TRBJ1-1; no clear D gene. The CDR3 has 12 residues. Trimming took off 0 bases at V and 11 bases at J, with 10 bases between the two ends. CDR1 and CDR2 (germline): SGHDN, FVKESK. DNA of the CDR3: TGTGCCAGCAGCCAAGATGGGCCCCGGGCTTTCTTT. Protein sequence: CASSQDGPRAFF. Variable domain in full (rest from reference TRBV14 and TRBJ1-1): EAGVTQFPSHSVIEKGQTVTLRCDPISGHDNLYWYRRVMGKEIKFLLHFVKESKQDESGMPNNRFLAERTGGTYSTLKVQPAELEDSGVYFCASSQDGPRAFFGQGTRLTVV.

This chain links TRBV6-2 or TRBV6-3 with TRBJ2-5; TRBD2 agrees at 11 bases. CDR1 and CDR2 (germline): MNHEY, SVGEGT. Losses at the gene ends were 6 bases for V and 5 bases for J; bases not matched to a gene: 8. The CDR3 runs to 15 residues. This chain's CDR3 is CASRSSGGAGETQYF. The DNA for the CDR3 is TGTGCCAGCAGGAGTAGCGGGGGGGCCGGGGAGACCCAGTACTTC.

This chain uses TRBV29-1 with TRBJ2-1, with 7 bases lining up with TRBD2. The CDR3 spans 15 residues. Per germline, CDR1 SQVTM and CDR2 ANQGSEA. V gave up 7 bases and J gave up 7 bases; unmatched junction bases: 16. The CDR3 loop reads CSALKRSQGGNEQFF. In nucleotides, the CDR3 is TGCAGCGCCCTGAAGAGGAGCCAGGGAGGGAATGAGCAGTTCTTC.

This clonotype was counted only a few times. The genes are TRBV7-2 and TRBJ2-4; 8 bases are shared with TRBD2. CDR1 and CDR2 from the germline V gene are SGHTA and FQGNSA. This CDR3 is 17 amino acids long. V gave up 5 bases and J gave up 8 bases; unmatched junction bases: 17. The CDR3 DNA reads TGTGCCAGCAGCCCCCCCCCGGGGGGGCTTGGGGGACACATTCAGTACTTC. It specifies CASSPPPGGLGGHIQYF.

This sequence joins TRBV12-3 or TRBV12-4 and TRBJ2-6, with unresolved D. CDR3 length: 15 residues. V was pared by 7 bases and J by 0 bases, with 10 bases between. The CDR3 protein is CASTLRSSGANVLTF. The CDR3 region has the DNA TGTGCCAGCACCCTGCGGAGCTCTGGGGCCAACGTCCTGACTTTC.

J is TRBJ2-3 and V is TRBV5-1; D is unresolved. CDR1 is SGHRS and CDR2 is YFSETQ in the germline V gene. V lost 0 bases to trimming and J lost 6 bases, with 11 bases between them. The CDR3 is 14 amino acids. The CDR3 DNA is TGCGCCAGCAGCTTGGATGGATTGGGGGATACGCAGTATTTT. Its protein product is CASSLDGLGDTQYF.

The V gene is TRBV14, the J gene TRBJ2-7; D uncertain. The CDR3 sequence is 12 residues long. Germline V gene lookup returns CDR1 SGHDN and CDR2 FVKESK. V gave up 0 bases and J gave up 9 bases, with 9 bases separating them. CDR3 region: CASSQERAVQYF. As DNA, the CDR3 is TGTGCCAGCAGCCAAGAACGGGCAGTGCAGTACTTC.

V usage is TRBV6-1 and J usage is TRBJ1-2; unclear D gene. V was trimmed by 6 bases and J by 8 bases, leaving 19 bases between them. Germline V lookup: CDR1 MNHNS, CDR2 SASEGT. The CDR3 length is 14 residues. CDR3 DNA: TGTGCCAGCAGGTGTGGGAGCTCGGAAGGCGGCTACACCTTC. Amino acids: CASRCGSSEGGYTF.

This chain joins TRBV20-1 and TRBJ2-5; 8 bases align to TRBD2. The CDR3 is made up of 16 amino acids. Germline CDR1 and CDR2: DFQATT and SNEGSKA (reference sequence). The trim removed 0 bases at V and 4 bases at J, leaving 10 bases unmatched. CDR3 sequence reads: CSARDLRGGSGETQYF. CDR3 in DNA: TGCAGTGCTAGAGATCTTCGCGGGGGGAGCGGAGAGACCCAGTACTTC.

This clonotype has only a few counts. This sequence joins TRBV4-1 and TRBJ2-2, with D maybe TRBD2 (5 bases). This CDR3 spans 13 amino acids. Germline CDR1 and CDR2: MGHRA and YSYEKL. Trimming pared 6 bases from V and 7 bases from J, leaving 12 bases between. In nucleotides, the CDR3 is TGCGCCAGCAGACAGACTGGAGGCGGGGAGCTGTTTTTT. Encoded protein: CASRQTGGGELFF.

This rearrangement joins TRBV15 to TRBJ2-7, with D maybe TRBD1 (6 bases). Germline CDR1 is LNHNV and CDR2 is YYDKDF (reference sequence). The CDR3 contains 14 residues. The V gene lost 0 bases and the J gene lost 6 bases, with 12 bases spanning the gap. The CDR3 DNA follows: TGTGCCACCAGCAGAGATCAAGGCAGGGGCGAGCAGTACTTC. Translating gives CATSRDQGRGEQYF.

This clonotype has more than one count but fewer than ten. V usage is TRBV10-3 and J usage is TRBJ1-5, with D uncertain. V lost 7 bases and J lost 0, with 7 bases in between. Per the germline V gene, CDR1 is ENHRY and CDR2 is SYGVKD. The CDR3 sequence is 13 residues long. CDR3 in DNA: TGTGCCATCACCGGGAGTAGCAATCAGCCCCAGCATTTT. It translates to CAITGSSNQPQHF.